This T cell receptor beta chain was documented in a study of shared clonotypes between healthy human individuals. Sequencing used immunoSEQ multiplex PCR; TCRdb keeps in-frame clones, though not all of them. In the table there are 1,400,000 or so clones, 98% to 99% of which are singletons. This CDR3 has 11 residues. Trimming removed 9 bases at V and 5 bases at J, with 7 bases between. From germline, CDR1 is LNHDA and CDR2 SQIVND (reference sequence). Every donor, a Caucasian adult, lived in Nashville, Tennessee. V usage is TRBV19 and J usage is TRBJ2-2, with D hard to call. The receptor comes from a young man in good health. The sample was naive CD4+ T cells sorted from blood. Documented subset: CD45RA+ positively selected. The DNA of the CDR3 is TGTGCCAGCGCCCGAACCGGGGAGCTGTTTTTT. Its protein is CASARTGELFF. The variable domain in full, with the rest retrieved from reference TRBV19 and TRBJ2-2, is DGGITQSPKYLFRKEGQNVTLSCEQNLNHDAMYWYRQDPGQGLRLIYYSQIVNDFQKGDIAEGYSVSREKKESFPLTVTSAQKNPTAFYLCASARTGELFFGEGSRLTVL.